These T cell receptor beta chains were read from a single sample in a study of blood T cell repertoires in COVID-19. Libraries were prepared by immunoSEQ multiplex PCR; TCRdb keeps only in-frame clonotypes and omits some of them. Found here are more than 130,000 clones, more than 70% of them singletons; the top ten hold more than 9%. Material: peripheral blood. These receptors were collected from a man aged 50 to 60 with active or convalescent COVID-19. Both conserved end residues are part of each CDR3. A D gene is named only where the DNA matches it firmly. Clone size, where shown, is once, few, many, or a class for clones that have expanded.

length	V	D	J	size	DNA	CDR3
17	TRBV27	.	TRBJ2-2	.	TGTGCCAGCAGCCCAACCCCGGGGGTAGGGCTCACCGGGGAGCTGTTTTTT	CASSPTPGVGLTGELFF
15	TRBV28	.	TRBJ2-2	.	TGTGCCAGCAGATCTGGGCGTTGGAACACCGGGGAGCTGTTTTTT	CASRSGRWNTGELFF
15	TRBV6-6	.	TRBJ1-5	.	TGTGCCAGCAGCTCCGGGACACCTAGCAATCAGCCCCAGCATTTT	CASSSGTPSNQPQHF
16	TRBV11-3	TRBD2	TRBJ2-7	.	TGTGCCAGCAGCCCAGGACTAGCGGGGGGTAAAAACGAGCAGTACTTC	CASSPGLAGGKNEQYF
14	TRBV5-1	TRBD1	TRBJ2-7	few	TGCGCAAGCTGGCCGGGACAGGGGGCCTACGAGCAGTACTTC	CASWPGQGAYEQYF
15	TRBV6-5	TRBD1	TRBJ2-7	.	TGTGCCAGCAGTATACAGGGGAATAGGCCCTACGAGCAGTACTTC	CASSIQGNRPYEQYF
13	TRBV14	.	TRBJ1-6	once	TGTGCCAGCAGCCAGACTAATAATTCACCCCTCCACTTT	CASSQTNNSPLHF
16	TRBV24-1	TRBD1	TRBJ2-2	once	TGTGCCACCAGTGTGACCGGGACAGGGAACACCGGGGAGCTGTTTTTT	CATSVTGTGNTGELFF
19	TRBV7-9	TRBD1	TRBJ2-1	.	TGTGCCAGCAGTCTCTCCCGGGACCCCGGGACAGGGAGTTGGAATGAGCAGTTCTTC	CASSLSRDPGTGSWNEQFF
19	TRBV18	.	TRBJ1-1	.	TGTGCCAGCTCACCACCGGGAAACAACCTCGGGGGGATGAACACTGAAGCTTTCTTT	CASSPPGNNLGGMNTEAFF
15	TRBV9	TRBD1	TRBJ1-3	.	TGTGCCAGCAGCGTAGATGTGACAGGGGTATACACCATATATTTT	CASSVDVTGVYTIYF
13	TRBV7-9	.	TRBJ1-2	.	TGTGCCAGCAGCCGAGGGGGGGACTATGGCTACACCTTC	CASSRGGDYGYTF
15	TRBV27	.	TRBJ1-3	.	TGTGCCAGCAGTTTAAGGGGTCTGCCAGGAAACACCATATATTTT	CASSLRGLPGNTIYF
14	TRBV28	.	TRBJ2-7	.	TGTGCCAGCAGTTTCGGAGGCCCCCCCTACGAGCAGTACTTC	CASSFGGPPYEQYF
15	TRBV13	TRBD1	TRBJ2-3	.	TGTGCCAGCAGCTTTCCCACCAGGGGGACAGATACGCAGTATTTT	CASSFPTRGTDTQYF
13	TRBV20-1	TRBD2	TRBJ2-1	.	TGCAGTGCTAGTTTAGGACTAGCGGATGAGCAGTTCTTC	CSASLGLADEQFF
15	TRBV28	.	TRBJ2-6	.	TGTGCCAGCAGTTTCCTGGGGCCGGGGGCCAACGTCCTGACTTTC	CASSFLGPGANVLTF
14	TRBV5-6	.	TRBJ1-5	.	TGTGCCAGCAGCTTGGGGCAGGGAGGTCAGCCCCAGCATTTT	CASSLGQGGQPQHF
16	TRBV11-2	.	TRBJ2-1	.	TGTGCCAGCAGAAGGGGGGGGTCTAGCGGCCTCAATGAGCAGTTCTTC	CASRRGGSSGLNEQFF
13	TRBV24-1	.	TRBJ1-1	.	TGTGCCACCAGTGATTTCACCGGGACTGAAGCTTTCTTT	CATSDFTGTEAFF
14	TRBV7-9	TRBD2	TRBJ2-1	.	TGTGCCAGCAGCCCGGGGGGCTCCTACAATGAGCAGTTCTTC	CASSPGGSYNEQFF
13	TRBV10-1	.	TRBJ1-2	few	TGCGCCAGCAGTCAAGCCCGAAACTATGGCTACACCTTC	CASSQARNYGYTF
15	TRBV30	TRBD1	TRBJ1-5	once	TGTGCCTGGAACCCCGGACAGGGAGACAATCAGCCCCAGCATTTT	CAWNPGQGDNQPQHF
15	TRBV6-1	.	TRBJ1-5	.	TGTGCCAGCAGTGATCTCAGTGGCCCTTGGCAGCCCCAGCATTTT	CASSDLSGPWQPQHF
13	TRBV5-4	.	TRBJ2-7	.	TGTGCCAGCAGCTTGGACAGGGCCGGGGAGCAGTACTTC	CASSLDRAGEQYF
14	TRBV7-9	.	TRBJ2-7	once	TGTGCCAGCAGCTCACCCTCCGGACTCCACGAGCAGTACTTC	CASSSPSGLHEQYF
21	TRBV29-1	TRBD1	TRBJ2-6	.	TGCAGCGTACTGTGGGGCGAACCGGGACAGGGGCGAGACTCTGGGGCCAACGTCCTGACTTTC	CSVLWGEPGQGRDSGANVLTF
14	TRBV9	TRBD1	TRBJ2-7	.	TGTGCCAGCAGCCTGGGACAGAGCTCCTACGAGCAGTACTTC	CASSLGQSSYEQYF
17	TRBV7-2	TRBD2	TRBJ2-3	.	TGTGCCAGCAGCGCCCGACTAGCGGGAGCCAATACAGATACGCAGTATTTT	CASSARLAGANTDTQYF
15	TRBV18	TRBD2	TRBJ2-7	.	TGTGCCAGCTCACCAGAAGCGGGAGGGTTCTACGAGCAGTACTTC	CASSPEAGGFYEQYF
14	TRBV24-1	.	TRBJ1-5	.	TGTGCCACCAGTGATCCAGGGGTCAATCAGCCCCAGCATTTT	CATSDPGVNQPQHF
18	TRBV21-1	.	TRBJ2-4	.	TGTGCCAGCAGCGAAAAAGGGGACAGGGGTGGGGTAGTAAACATTCAGTACTTC	CASSEKGDRGGVVNIQYF